The 22 T cell receptor beta chains below come from one sample, sequenced in a study of CD8 T cells in ankylosing spondylitis. In TCRdb, the 5' RACE reads were re-called with MiXCR into one record per CDR3 protein. The profile covers 200,000 to 250,000 distinct CDR3 sequences, with about 10% appearing a single time and approximately 20% taken by the ten largest. The specimen sequenced was blood, either unsorted or a sorted T cell fraction (not recorded which). The receptors stem from a male donor with ankylosing spondylitis or in good health (not recorded which).

This clonotype has ten or more counts. This rearrangement joins TRBV2 to TRBJ2-1; TRBD2 agrees at 14 bases. The V segment lost 5 bases and the J segment 7 bases; nucleotides outside the gene matches: 4. Germline loops: CDR1 SNHLY, CDR2 FYNNEI. The CDR3 covers 15 residues. DNA for the CDR3: TGTGCCAGCAGTCGACTAGCGGGGGGGTTAAATGAGCAGTTCTTC. This gives the protein CASSRLAGGLNEQFF.

This clonotype was observed a handful of times. The V and J genes are TRBV12-3 or TRBV12-4 and TRBJ2-7, with TRBD2 matching 8 bases. There are 18 residues in the CDR3. Germline trimming cut 1 base from V and 3 bases from J; bases unmatched to any gene: 14. The CDR3 DNA reads TGTGCCAGCAGTTTAGGTCCCCGTGGGGCGGGGGGATTCTACGAGCAGTACTTC. Translation: CASSLGPRGAGGFYEQYF.

This clonotype was seen many times. V usage is TRBV3-1 and J usage is TRBJ2-4; D uncertain. Deletions cut 1 base from V and 5 bases from J, with 12 bases between. The CDR3 totals 15 residues. CDR1 is LGHDT, CDR2 YNNKEL, per germline (reference sequence). CDR3 nucleotide sequence: TGTGCCAGCAGCCAAGGGGTCGTGGGCGAAAACATTCAGTACTTC. This sequence encodes CASSQGVVGENIQYF.

This clonotype was counted a single time. Given a much more abundant clone one base away, this may be a read error. The chain carries TRBV7-9 and TRBJ2-7; TRBD1 matches at 7 bases. This CDR3 is 15 amino acids long. Germline V CDR1 and CDR2: SEHNR, FQNEAQ (reference sequence). The CDR3 DNA follows: TGTGCCACCAGCTCCTCCGGGACAGCGACCTACGAGCAGTACTTC. Translated, it gives CATSSSGTATYEQYF.

This clonotype has ten or more counts. The rearrangement uses TRBV20-1 and TRBJ2-7; perhaps TRBD2 as D (6 bases). The V gene lost 6 bases and the J gene lost 1 base, with 19 bases spanning the gap. Per germline, CDR1 DFQATT and CDR2 SNEGSKA (reference sequence). CDR3 size: 15 residues. The CDR3 loop is CSAPSGLSASYEQYF. Here the CDR3 DNA reads TGCAGTGCACCCTCGGGACTTAGTGCATCCTACGAGCAGTACTTC.

There are a few counts of this clonotype. The genes are TRBV20-1 and TRBJ1-3, with D uncertain. Trimming stripped 0 bases from V and 0 bases from J, with 9 bases between. CDR3 size: 15 residues. Germline CDR1 and CDR2: DFQATT and SNEGSKA (reference sequence). The CDR3 spells CSARDVRDSGNTIYF. The CDR3 DNA sequence: TGCAGTGCTAGAGATGTGAGGGACTCTGGAAACACCATATATTTT.

The V call is TRBV6-1, the J call TRBJ1-3; D uncertain. The CDR3 is made up of 13 amino acids. The V gene lost 6 bases and the J gene lost 8 bases, with 14 bases spanning the gap. Looked up from germline, CDR1 is MNHNS and CDR2 is SASEGT. This CDR3 is CASSKRTDYTIYF. Here the CDR3 DNA reads TGTGCCAGCAGCAAACGAACCGATTACACCATATATTTT.

This clonotype was picked up many times. V is TRBV5-1 and J is TRBJ2-5, with TRBD1 identical over 7 bases. The germline V gene has CDR1 SGHRS and CDR2 YFSETQ. V shed 0 bases, J shed 2 bases, and the junction held 4 bases outside the gene matches. The CDR3 spans 15 residues. The DNA of the CDR3 is TGCGCCAGCAGCTTGGCGGGACAGAGGCAAGAGACCCAGTACTTC. It specifies CASSLAGQRQETQYF.

This clonotype has at least ten counts. The genes are TRBV29-1 and TRBJ1-4; the D is unclear. Per germline, CDR1 SQVTM and CDR2 ANQGSEA. This CDR3 has 14 residues. The germline V and J ends were trimmed by 0 bases and 0 bases, with 5 bases remaining between them. CDR3 protein: CSVEDTATNEKLFF. CDR3 DNA: TGCAGCGTTGAAGACACCGCAACTAATGAAAAACTGTTTTTT.

There are a few counts of this clonotype. This chain links TRBV28 with TRBJ2-3; D might be TRBD1 or TRBD2, each matching 7 bases. The CDR3 contains 17 residues. The germline CDR1 and CDR2 sequences are MDHEN and SYDVKM. V lost 1 base and J 0 bases, leaving 14 bases between the germline ends. The CDR3 spells CASSLYQGGGSTDTQYF. As DNA, the CDR3 is TGTGCCAGCAGTTTATACCAGGGGGGGGGGAGCACAGATACGCAGTATTTT. Complete variable domain (other parts from reference TRBV28 and TRBJ2-3): DVKVTQSSRYLVKRTGEKVFLECVQDMDHENMFWYRQDPGLGLRLIYFSYDVKMKEKGDIPEGYSVSREKKERFSLILESASTNQTSMYLCASSLYQGGGSTDTQYFGPGTRLTVL.

This clonotype was counted between two and nine times. The chain recombines TRBV5-1 with TRBJ2-1, with D tentatively TRBD2 (6 bases). This CDR3 has 15 amino acids. V was pared by 4 bases and J by 2 bases, with 13 bases between. Germline V gene lookup returns CDR1 SGHRS and CDR2 YFSETQ. CDR3 coding DNA: TGCGCCAGCAGCAACCCGGGGGATCCCTACAATGAGCAGTTCTTC. This encodes CASSNPGDPYNEQFF.

V usage is TRBV5-1 and J usage is TRBJ2-7, with TRBD1 as a possible D gene (6 bases). The CDR3 is 12 residues long. V shed 3 bases and J shed 6 bases, with 10 bases lying between them. Germline CDR1 and CDR2: SGHRS and YFSETQ. CDR3 in DNA: TGCGCCAGCAGCTCACAGGGATCCGAGCAGTACTTC. This gives the protein CASSSQGSEQYF. Combining the CDR3 with reference TRBV5-1 and TRBJ2-7 gives the whole variable domain KAGVTQTPRYLIKTRGQQVTLSCSPISGHRSVSWYQQTPGQGLQFLFEYFSETQRNKGNFPGRFSGRQFSNSRSEMNVSTLELGDSALYLCASSSQGSEQYFGPGTRLTVT.

This clonotype was recorded many times. The rearrangement links TRBV12-3 or TRBV12-4 to TRBJ2-1, with D possibly matching TRBD2 (5 bases). Trimming took off 2 bases at V and 0 bases at J, with 14 bases between the two ends. CDR3 size: 17 residues. CDR3 sequence reads: CASSLLSAQSSYNEQFF. For the CDR3, the DNA is TGTGCCAGCAGTTTACTTAGCGCCCAGAGCTCCTACAATGAGCAGTTCTTC.

The chain recombines TRBV18 with TRBJ2-1; D not certain. V was shortened by 6 bases and J by 5 bases, with 11 bases between the two germline ends. The CDR3 extends over 13 amino acids. The germline CDR1 and CDR2 sequences are KGHSH and LQKENI. The CDR3 sequence is CASSAYLDNEQFF. In nucleotides, the CDR3 is TGTGCCAGCTCGGCCTACTTGGACAATGAGCAGTTCTTC.

This clonotype has a count of ten or more. The chain carries TRBV7-2 and TRBJ2-1, with D possibly called TRBD1 or TRBD2 (5 bases each). CDR3 length: 15 amino acids. Germline-derived CDR1 and CDR2 are SGHTA and FQGNSA. The V gene lost 5 bases and the J gene lost 4 bases, with 15 bases spanning the gap. CDR3 DNA sequence: TGTGCCAGCAGCATAATCGGGGACGGTTACAATGAGCAGTTCTTC. Encoded protein: CASSIIGDGYNEQFF.

This clonotype was counted at least ten times. J is TRBJ1-5 and V is TRBV7-2; D is uncertain. Trimming removed 3 bases at V and 3 bases at J, with 3 bases between. CDR3 length equals 12 residues. Germline CDR1 and CDR2: SGHTA and FQGNSA. CDR3 bases: TGTGCCAGCAGCTTCTTCAATCAGCCCCAGCATTTT. It is translated as CASSFFNQPQHF.

This clonotype was counted ten times or more. The chain joins TRBV24-1 to TRBJ2-7; 7 bases are shared with TRBD1. V dropped 3 bases and J dropped 0; count of bases not matched to a gene: 4. This CDR3 is 15 amino acids long. The V gene's germline CDR1 is KGHDR and CDR2 SFDVKD. The CDR3 region has the DNA TGTGCCACCAGTGATGACCGGGACAGCTCCTACGAGCAGTACTTC. It yields the protein CATSDDRDSSYEQYF.

The V gene is TRBV20-1, the J gene TRBJ2-5, with TRBD2 as a possible D gene (5 bases). The CDR3 extends over 17 amino acids. Germline V CDR1 and CDR2: DFQATT, SNEGSKA (reference sequence). V was pared by 7 bases and J by 4 bases, with 28 bases between. The DNA for the CDR3 is TGCAGTGTTAGGCCCCCCTCTTCCGCAATCGGGGTAGAGACCCAGTACTTC. It codes for CSVRPPSSAIGVETQYF.

The chain employs TRBV28 and TRBJ2-1; the D gene is possibly TRBD1 (6 bases). Deletions cut 6 bases from V and 7 bases from J, with 16 bases between. CDR1 and CDR2 (germline): MDHEN, SYDVKM. This CDR3 region has 14 residues. The DNA of the CDR3 is TGTGCCAGCAGCCCGGGACACTTCGGTAATGAGCAGTTCTTC. Translating it yields CASSPGHFGNEQFF.

This clonotype was detected many times. No conserved phenylalanine or tryptophan ends this CDR3, so it is likely a read error. The DNA is left out, because the CDR3 cannot be placed on it with certainty; the CDR3 is given as TCRdb lists it. The chain has TRBV10-3 and TRBJ2-7; the DNA was not used to check the table's D call, TRBD1. Per the germline V gene, CDR1 is ENHRY and CDR2 is SYGVKD. The CDR3 length is 11 residues, termini included. CDR3 loop: CAIGSNRDRRI.

The V gene is TRBV12-3 or TRBV12-4, the J gene TRBJ2-2, with D perhaps TRBD1 (5 bases). Trimming pared 7 bases from V and 0 bases from J, leaving 12 bases between. CDR3 size: 15 residues. The CDR3 DNA reads TGTGCCAGCACTGCCAGGGATGCGAACACCGGGGAGCTGTTTTTT. Translated, it gives CASTARDANTGELFF.

Turning to this clonotype: An end of the junction does not agree with germline; a read error may underlie this. V is TRBV3-1 and J is TRBJ1-1; 8 bases are a match to TRBD1. Germline V lookup: CDR1 LGHDT, CDR2 YNNKEL (reference sequence). This CDR3 region has 12 residues. CDR3 region: CASSHIQGGLLF. As DNA, the CDR3 is TGTGCCAGCAGCCACATACAGGGGGGGCTTCTCTTT. Looking up the rest from reference TRBV3-1 and TRBJ1-1 gives the full variable domain: DTAVSQTPKYLVTQMGNDKSIKCEQNLGHDTMYWYKQDSKKFLKIMFSYNNKELIINETVPNRFSPKSPDKAHLNLHINSLELGDSAVYFCASSHIQGGLLFGQGTRLTVV.